This section outlines one T cell receptor (beta chain) sequence together with its context. Its specificity is not known. This entry belongs to a study of cytomegalovirus exposure and HLA in healthy donors. Study-level findings and limits: Reportedly, fewer N-insertions than the approximately 650-donor mean appeared in an Asian-associated ancestry cluster in a later analysis. Trimming of TCR beta V- and J-genes showed a link, identified in a later analysis, to a missense DCLRE1C variant.

PCR amplification relied on 60 Vbeta primers (plus 13 Jbeta primers). Sequenced by immunoSEQ multiplex PCR; TCRdb stores in-frame clones only, minus some. The sample comprises around 120,000 clones, around 70% of which are singletons, and 11% rests with the top ten. The CDR3 covers 18 residues. Germline V gene data show CDR1 as SGHTA and CDR2 as FQGTGA. Trimming left V 2 bases short and J 0 bases short, with 19 bases between. The receptor comes from a man in his forties in good health and CMV-seropositive. Sequencing was done on a sample of PBMCs. The chain uses TRBV7-3 and TRBJ1-2; tentative D call: TRBD1 (5 bases). The CDR3 loop is CASSLGSAGGTTNYGYTF. The CDR3 DNA sequence: TGTGCCAGCAGCTTAGGCTCGGCTGGAGGGACTACTAACTATGGCTACACCTTC.